This is a list of T cell receptor beta chains from one sample in a study of cytomegalovirus exposure and HLA in healthy donors. Assay used: immunoSEQ multiplex PCR; TCRdb lists only in-frame clones, some missing. The repertoire has 150,000 or so clones, approximately 84% of them found once; the top ten carry about 2.9%. The sequenced material came from PBMCs. The receptor set was obtained from a woman aged 45-59 years in good health and CMV-seropositive. CDR3s include the opening cysteine and the closing phenylalanine or tryptophan. The order of the fields is V gene, J gene, D gene, clone size, CDR3 DNA, CDR3 protein. The D gene is left open where the match is weak. Only some rows state a clone size, as once, few, many or a class for expanded clones.

TRBV10-1	TRBJ1-1	TRBD1	few	TGCGCCAGCAGTGTAAGACAGGGGAACACTGAAGCTTTCTTT	CASSVRQGNTEAFF
TRBV7-9	TRBJ2-7	TRBD1	-	TGTGCCAGCAGCTTGGGACAGAGCTCCTACGAGCAGTACTTC	CASSLGQSSYEQYF
TRBV29-1	TRBJ1-5	TRBD1	-	TGCAGCGTTGGGGACAGGGGGCGAAATCAGCCCCAGCATTTT	CSVGDRGRNQPQHF
TRBV25-1	TRBJ1-2	-	-	TGTGCCTCCAACGCAGGAAACTATGGCTACACCTTC	CASNAGNYGYTF
TRBV7-2	TRBJ1-2	-	-	TGTGCCAGCAGCGCAACAGGGATGGATGGCTACACCTTC	CASSATGMDGYTF
TRBV4-3	TRBJ1-1	-	few	TGCGCCAGCAGCCAAGATTTTTCGGGAGAAGCTTTCTTT	CASSQDFSGEAFF
TRBV7-2	TRBJ1-6	TRBD1	-	TGTGCCAGCAGCTTAGCGGACAGGGAAAATTCACCCCTCCACTTT	CASSLADRENSPLHF
TRBV6-1	TRBJ1-5	-	-	TGTGCCAGCAGTCGGGGTAAGCCCCAGCATTTT	CASSRGKPQHF
TRBV6-6	TRBJ1-2	-	-	TGTGCCAGCGGGGGCAGCAGCTATGGCTACACCTTC	CASGGSSYGYTF
TRBV7-8	TRBJ1-1	-	few	TGTGCCAGCAGCCCTAGTGTCGGGGGAATTGCTGAAGCTTTCTTT	CASSPSVGGIAEAFF
TRBV28	TRBJ2-4	TRBD1	-	TGTGCCAGCAGTTTAGGGACAGGGACAGGAAGCATTCAGTACTTC	CASSLGTGTGSIQYF
TRBV2	TRBJ1-1	-	-	TGTGCCAGCTCCGGGCGAGCGGCCCTGAACACTGAAGCTTTCTTT	CASSGRAALNTEAFF
TRBV7-9	TRBJ2-7	-	-	TGTGCCAGCAGCTTAGTAGGCGGAGAGAAGCAGTACTTC	CASSLVGGEKQYF
TRBV11-3	TRBJ2-7	TRBD1	few	TGTGCCAGCAGCCAGAGGACAGGATCCTCCTACGAGCAGTACTTC	CASSQRTGSSYEQYF
TRBV4-3	TRBJ1-4	TRBD1	-	TGCGCCAGCAGCCAAGATCTGGGACAGGGTAATGAAAAACTGTTTTTT	CASSQDLGQGNEKLFF
TRBV7-6	TRBJ2-5	TRBD2	-	TGTGCCAGCAGCCGACAAGGACTAGCGGGGACGATGAAGACCCAGTACTTC	CASSRQGLAGTMKTQYF
TRBV28	TRBJ2-5	-	-	TGTGCCAGCAGTTTGGAGACCCCAGAGACCCAGTACTTC	CASSLETPETQYF
TRBV11-2	TRBJ2-7	-	-	TGTGCCAGCAGCTTAACGGTGACAGATTCCTACGAGCAGTACTTC	CASSLTVTDSYEQYF
TRBV4-3	TRBJ2-7	-	-	TGCGCCAGCAGCCAAGATAACCAGGGGGGAGAGTACGAGCAGTACTTC	CASSQDNQGGEYEQYF
TRBV28	TRBJ1-1	TRBD1	-	TGTGCCAGCAGTTCCATGGGACAGGGGAATCTGAACACTGAAGCTTTCTTT	CASSSMGQGNLNTEAFF
TRBV5-4	TRBJ2-2	-	once	TGTGCCAGCAGCTTCAGTATGAACACCGGGGAGCTGTTTTTT	CASSFSMNTGELFF
TRBV10-1	TRBJ1-1	TRBD1	once	TGCGCCAGCACCGAAGGACAGGGGGGAAAAGCTTTCTTT	CASTEGQGGKAFF
TRBV9	TRBJ2-3	TRBD2	-	TGTGCCAGCAGCGTCGGGACTAGCGGGGGGTCAGATACGCAGTATTTT	CASSVGTSGGSDTQYF
TRBV4-3	TRBJ1-2	-	-	TGCGCCAGCAGCCAAGATCGGGGAATAGCCGTTGGCTACACCTTC	CASSQDRGIAVGYTF
TRBV19	TRBJ1-2	TRBD1	-	TGTGCCAGTAGCCCGGGACAGCATCCCTATGGCTACACCTTC	CASSPGQHPYGYTF
TRBV6-6	TRBJ1-5	-	once	TGTGCCAGCAGTTCTACAACCGGGCAGGGTAAGCCCCAGCATTTT	CASSSTTGQGKPQHF
TRBV19	TRBJ1-2	-	once	TGTGCCAGTAGTATTGCCGGACAGAGGTGGGATGGCTACACCTTC	CASSIAGQRWDGYTF
TRBV9	TRBJ1-3	-	few	TGTGCCAGCAGCGTAGGCGGGGACGGACGCTCTGGAAACACCATATATTTT	CASSVGGDGRSGNTIYF
TRBV4-1	TRBJ2-1	-	-	TGCGCCAGCAGCCAACCCCTGGGGGGGGCGCATTACGAGCAGTTCTTC	CASSQPLGGAHYEQFF
TRBV27	TRBJ2-1	TRBD1	-	TGTGCCAGTTACCGGGACAGACTATACAATGAGCAGTTCTTC	CASYRDRLYNEQFF
TRBV5-1	TRBJ1-5	-	-	TGCGCCAGCAGCTTGTCTGAGAATCAGCCCCAGCATTTT	CASSLSENQPQHF
TRBV5-1	TRBJ2-3	-	-	TGCGCCAGCAGTTTTGACAGGCCTAGCACAGATACGCAGTATTTT	CASSFDRPSTDTQYF
TRBV5-6	TRBJ2-2	-	few	TGTGCCAGCAGCCCCTACGGCGGGGAGCTGTTTTTT	CASSPYGGELFF
TRBV19	TRBJ1-2	-	-	TGTGCCAGTTCGATGGAGAGGGACTATGGCTACACCTTC	CASSMERDYGYTF
TRBV7-9	TRBJ2-7	-	-	TGTGCCAGCAGCTTTGAGGGAGGGGGACTTGCCTCCTACGAGCAGTACTTC	CASSFEGGGLASYEQYF
TRBV2	TRBJ2-3	-	-	TGTGCCAGCAGATGGGAGTTAGATACGCAGTATTTT	CASRWELDTQYF
TRBV10-2	TRBJ1-2	-	-	TGCGCCAGCAGCAGTCAATGGGCCTATGGCTACACCTTC	CASSSQWAYGYTF
TRBV2	TRBJ1-4	-	few	TGTGCCAGCAACAAGTTGCTCGGGAGTGAAAAACTGTTTTTT	CASNKLLGSEKLFF
TRBV7-2	TRBJ2-7	TRBD2	-	TGTGCCAGCAGCTTGGGACGGGGGGGCGGAGAGCAGTACTTC	CASSLGRGGGEQYF
TRBV5-6	TRBJ2-1	TRBD2	-	TGTGCCAGCAGCTTGTACCTAGCGGGGGCCCACAATGAGCAGTTCTTC	CASSLYLAGAHNEQFF
TRBV27	TRBJ2-4	TRBD1	-	TGTGCCAGCAGTTTCCGGGACAGGGTAAACAGTCAGTACTTC	CASSFRDRVNSQYF
TRBV10-3	TRBJ2-7	-	few	TGTGCCATCAGTCCCGGGACAAGGACCTACGAGCAGTACTTC	CAISPGTRTYEQYF
TRBV7-2	TRBJ1-6	TRBD1	-	TGTGCCAGCAGCATACGGACAGGGTCGGATTCACCCCTCCACTTT	CASSIRTGSDSPLHF
TRBV5-4	TRBJ1-1	TRBD1	-	TGTGCCAGCAGCATACAGGGGGCGCGGACTGAAGCTTTCTTT	CASSIQGARTEAFF
TRBV19	TRBJ2-5	TRBD1	-	TGTGCCAGTAGTTCCCGGGACAGACTCCAAGAGACCCAGTACTTC	CASSSRDRLQETQYF
TRBV4-3	TRBJ2-5	-	once	TGCGCCAGCAGCCAAGATGAACAGGGAGAGACCCAGTACTTC	CASSQDEQGETQYF
TRBV7-2	TRBJ2-7	TRBD2	few	TGTGCCAGCAGCTTAGGGGCGGGAGGGTCTTACGAGCAGTACTTC	CASSLGAGGSYEQYF
TRBV30	TRBJ2-1	-	-	TGTGCCTGGAGCCCGACAAACTACAATGAGCAGTTCTTC	CAWSPTNYNEQFF
TRBV2	TRBJ2-2	-	-	TGTGCCAGCAGCGGACAGAACACCGGGGAGCTGTTTTTT	CASSGQNTGELFF
TRBV5-4	TRBJ2-7	TRBD2	once	TGTGCCAGCAGCTTACTAGCGGGAAGCTCCTACGAGCAGTACTTC	CASSLLAGSSYEQYF
TRBV5-6	TRBJ1-1	-	-	TGTGCCAGCAGCTTGGATCCAGTCATGAACACTGAAGCTTTCTTT	CASSLDPVMNTEAFF
TRBV30	TRBJ2-7	TRBD2	-	TGTGCCTGGAGTGTAGCGGGGGGCCTCTCCTACGAGCAGTACTTC	CAWSVAGGLSYEQYF